The 26 T cell receptor beta chains below come from one sample, sequenced in a study of T-cell memory formation after mild COVID-19. TCRdb reprocessed the 5' RACE reads via MiXCR and lists one record per CDR3 protein. The sample holds about 190,000 distinct CDR3 sequences; about 27% are singletons and the top ten take about an eighth. The sequenced sample consisted of PBMCs or a T cell subset sorted from them (not recorded which). Receptors originate from an adult woman who had mild COVID-19 (a few samples of this study predate the infection). Cell type and time point are not known.

This clonotype occurred a few times. CDR3 amino acids: CASSQDRDGETQYF. The CDR3 DNA reads TGCGCCAGCAGCCAGGACAGGGATGGAGAGACCCAGTACTTC. The J gene is TRBJ2-5, the V gene TRBV4-3; 8 bases align to TRBD1. The germline gives CDR1 LGHNA, CDR2 YSLEER. With 3 bases clipped from V and 4 bases from J, the junction kept 4 bases outside the gene matches. This CDR3 region has 14 residues.

V is TRBV11-3 and J is TRBJ2-1; TRBD2 matches 10 bases. The germline gives CDR1 SGHNT, CDR2 YENEEA. The CDR3 is 12 amino acids. V lost 5 bases to trimming and J lost 9 bases; unmatched junction nucleotides: 1. The CDR3 sequence: CASSRLAGEQFF. CDR3 bases: TGTGCCAGCAGCCGACTAGCGGGTGAGCAGTTCTTC.

In its sample, this clonotype was seen a few times. The chain joins TRBV7-8 to TRBJ2-1; the D gene is possibly TRBD1 (5 bases). Looked up from germline, CDR1 is SGHVS and CDR2 is FQNEAQ. CDR3 size: 14 residues. Deletions cut 2 bases from V and 7 bases from J, with 12 bases between. CDR3 coding DNA: TGTGCCAGCAGCTTAAGGCAGGGATTGAATGAGCAGTTCTTC. It encodes CASSLRQGLNEQFF.

This clonotype was detected only a few times. The chain recombines TRBV5-1 with TRBJ2-3; 11 nucleotides line up with TRBD1. CDR3 size: 19 residues. The V gene's germline CDR1 is SGHRS and CDR2 YFSETQ. V trimming: 0 bases; J trimming: 2 bases; junction bases outside the gene matches: 11. The CDR3 DNA sequence: TGCGCCAGCAGCTTGGCGCCTATGCAGGGACAGGGGGACACAGATACGCAGTATTTT. As protein: CASSLAPMQGQGDTDTQYF.

The J gene is TRBJ2-5, the V gene TRBV6-5; 7 nucleotides line up with TRBD1. The CDR3 is 15 residues long. The V gene's germline CDR1 is MNHEY and CDR2 SVGAGI. The trim removed 0 bases at V and 4 bases at J, leaving 5 bases unmatched. CDR3 in DNA: TGTGCCAGCAGTTACTCGGGGTCAGGGGGAGAGACCCAGTACTTC. Residues: CASSYSGSGGETQYF.

This clonotype was seen a handful of times. CDR3 region: CASSGTGVLNEQFF. The CDR3 DNA reads as TGTGCCAGCTCCGGGACAGGGGTTCTCAATGAGCAGTTCTTC. The chain is built from TRBV18 and TRBJ2-1; 10 bases match TRBD1. The CDR3 covers 14 residues. The junction had 5 bases not matched to a gene; V was cut back by 6 bases and J by 6 bases. Germline V lookup: CDR1 KGHSH, CDR2 LQKENI.

The sample holds a few counts of this clonotype. This chain joins TRBV7-2 and TRBJ2-1; 7 bases are a match to TRBD2. Germline CDR1 is SGHTA and CDR2 is FQGNSA. Losses at the gene ends were 3 bases for V and 7 bases for J; bases not matched to a gene: 6. This CDR3 has 14 residues. The chain's CDR3 is CASSFALATNEQFF. The CDR3, as DNA: TGTGCCAGCAGCTTCGCACTAGCGACGAATGAGCAGTTCTTC.

This clonotype was seen many times. This chain joins TRBV6-2 or TRBV6-3 and TRBJ2-3; TRBD1 matches at 7 bases. There are 15 residues in the CDR3. The germline V gene has CDR1 MNHEY and CDR2 SVGEGT. After removal of 0 bases from V and 1 base from J, the junction contained 1 base not matched to a gene. CDR3 loop: CASSYSGQGTDTQYF. CDR3 nucleotide sequence: TGTGCCAGCAGTTACTCCGGACAGGGCACAGATACGCAGTATTTT.

This clonotype was seen more than once but under ten times. This sequence joins TRBV3-1 and TRBJ2-7; 9 bases are a match to TRBD2. CDR3 length: 15 residues. Trimming at V came to 3 bases and at J to 6 bases, leaving 9 bases not matched to a gene. Germline V gene lookup returns CDR1 LGHDT and CDR2 YNNKEL (reference sequence). The CDR3 nucleotides read TGTGCCAGCAGCCACTCTATTAGCGGGAGCCTCGAGCAGTACTTC. Translation gives CASSHSISGSLEQYF.

The V call is TRBV21-1, the J call TRBJ2-1; TRBD2, as called in the table, went unchecked against the DNA. TRBV21-1 is labeled a pseudogene. This CDR3 spans 20 amino acids. Written as DNA, the CDR3 is TGTGCCAGCAGCAAGAGAGTGACTAGCGCGCCTTCTAGCTCCTACAATGAGCAGTTCTTC. This encodes CASSKRVTSAPSSSYNEQFF.

The chain combines TRBV5-1 with TRBJ2-1, with D perhaps matching TRBD2 (5 bases). Trimming removed 0 bases at V and 7 bases at J, with 20 bases between. The CDR3 consists of 17 residues. Germline V gene lookup returns CDR1 SGHRS and CDR2 YFSETQ. CDR3 DNA sequence: TGCGCCAGCAGCTTGGCCTCCGGTCCTTCCGGGAAAAATGAGCAGTTCTTC. Translating it yields CASSLASGPSGKNEQFF.

This chain joins TRBV6-5 and TRBJ1-3, with no clear D. This CDR3 comprises 14 residues. Trimming left V 6 bases short and J 2 bases short, with 11 bases between. CDR1 and CDR2 from the germline V gene are MNHEY and SVGAGI. CDR3 protein: CASSPGMAGNTIYF. The CDR3 DNA is TGTGCCAGCAGCCCCGGTATGGCTGGAAACACCATATATTTT.

This clonotype occurred a few times. This sequence joins TRBV7-9 and TRBJ2-7; D uncertain. The CDR3 spans 11 residues. V was shortened by 3 bases and J by 4 bases, with 4 bases between the two germline ends. CDR1 and CDR2 from the germline V gene are SEHNR and FQNEAQ (reference sequence). CDR3 residues: CASSFRYEQYF. Here the CDR3 DNA reads TGTGCCAGCAGCTTCAGGTACGAGCAGTACTTC.

This clonotype turned up a few times. The chain employs TRBV7-3 and TRBJ2-4; no definite D call. This CDR3 comprises 13 residues. CDR1 and CDR2 from the germline V gene are SGHTA and FQGTGA. Trimming cost V 2 bases and J 8 bases, with 10 bases left between them. CDR3 in amino acids: CASSLGVSYIQYF. In DNA, the CDR3 is TGTGCCAGCAGCTTAGGCGTCAGTTACATTCAGTACTTC.

The chain couples TRBV3-1 to TRBJ2-1; D may correspond to TRBD1 or TRBD2 (5 bases each). V lost 4 bases and J lost 7, with 17 bases in between. CDR3 length: 15 amino acids. Germline CDR1 is LGHDT and CDR2 is YNNKEL (reference sequence). CDR3 nucleotides: TGTGCCAGCAGCCCCGGGGCGAGATCTGGAAATGAGCAGTTCTTC. Translated, it gives CASSPGARSGNEQFF.

As concerns this clonotype: One junction end does not reproduce the germline sequence, and a read error may be involved. The V call is TRBV30, the J call TRBJ2-7; maybe TRBD2 (5 bases). Germline values: CDR1 GTSNPN, CDR2 SVGIG (reference sequence). The CDR3 has 11 amino acids. As DNA, the CDR3 is TGTGCCGGGAGATGGTACACCGAGCAGTACTTC. Its protein is CAGRWYTEQYF.

There are a few counts of this clonotype. This rearrangement joins TRBV23-1 to TRBJ2-7; possibly TRBD2 for D (5 bases). TRBV23-1 is recorded as an ORF, its role being uncertain. The CDR3 has 14 amino acids. Deletions cut 3 bases from V and 3 bases from J, with 12 bases between. The CDR3 nucleotides read TGCGCCAGCAGTCAGCGGCGGGCCGACTACGAGCAGTACTTC. Translation: CASSQRRADYEQYF.

The chain has TRBV5-1 and TRBJ2-1, with D unclear. CDR1 is SGHRS, CDR2 YFSETQ, per germline. The CDR3 sequence is 15 residues long. V was shortened by 6 bases and J by 0 bases, with 13 bases between the two germline ends. Here the CDR3 DNA reads TGCGCCAGCACCGAAAAGGTTAGCTCCTACAATGAGCAGTTCTTC. Translated, it gives CASTEKVSSYNEQFF.

This clonotype occurred a few times. The chain is built from TRBV6-2 or TRBV6-3 and TRBJ2-1, with 11 bases that match TRBD2. The CDR3 is 17 amino acids. CDR1 is MNHEY and CDR2 is SVGEGT in the germline V gene. The junction had 10 bases not matched to a gene; V was cut back by 5 bases and J by 4 bases. The CDR3 here is CASSPGEGTSGYNEQFF. The CDR3 bases are TGTGCCAGCAGTCCAGGGGAGGGGACTAGCGGATACAATGAGCAGTTCTTC.

This chain connects TRBV18 to TRBJ2-7; D possibly corresponds to TRBD1 (6 bases). This CDR3 spans 14 amino acids. The V gene lost 6 bases and the J gene lost 2 bases, with 14 bases spanning the gap. In germline, CDR1 is KGHSH, CDR2 LQKENI. This CDR3 is CASSRVGQAYEQYF. In DNA form, the CDR3 reads TGTGCCAGCTCCCGGGTGGGACAAGCCTACGAGCAGTACTTC.

The J gene is TRBJ2-1, the V gene TRBV7-9, with TRBD1 matching over 9 bases. The CDR3 contains 15 residues. The ends lost 1 base at V and 7 bases at J; junction bases unmatched: 5. CDR1 is SEHNR, CDR2 FQNEAQ, per germline (reference sequence). The CDR3 sequence: CASSLDAGTGNEQFF. The CDR3, as DNA: TGTGCCAGCAGCTTAGACGCAGGGACAGGGAATGAGCAGTTCTTC.

The J gene is TRBJ2-4, the V gene TRBV15; 9 positions agree with TRBD1. V was pared by 6 bases and J by 2 bases, with 8 bases of the junction left unmatched. The CDR3 is 16 amino acids. CDR1 and CDR2 from the germline V gene are LNHNV and YYDKDF (reference sequence). CDR3 in DNA: TGTGCCACCAGGGAGACAGGGGGTGTCTCCAAAAACATTCAGTACTTC. It translates to CATRETGGVSKNIQYF. Full variable domain (outside the CDR3, taken from reference TRBV15 and TRBJ2-4): DAMVIQNPRYQVTQFGKPVTLSCSQTLNHNVMYWYQQKSSQAPKLLFHYYDKDFNNEADTPDNFQSRRPNTSFCFLDIRSPGLGDTAMYLCATRETGGVSKNIQYFGAGTRLSVL.

The chain recombines TRBV7-6 with TRBJ2-6; D gene unclear. Trimming left V 4 bases short and J 2 bases short, with 9 bases between. This CDR3 has 15 amino acids. Germline values: CDR1 SGHVS, CDR2 FNYEAQ. CDR3: CASSYGSTGANVLTF. In nucleotides, the CDR3 is TGTGCCAGCAGCTACGGGTCTACTGGGGCCAACGTCCTGACTTTC.

This clonotype occurred a few times. The V and J genes are TRBV5-8 and TRBJ2-1; 7 bases agree with TRBD1. CDR3 length equals 15 residues. J gave up 3 bases and V 0 bases, and 3 bases lay outside the gene matches. The germline gives CDR1 SGHTS, CDR2 YDEGEE. CDR3 sequence reads: CASSLVRGRYNEQFF. The CDR3 DNA is TGTGCCAGCAGCTTGGTAAGGGGGCGCTACAATGAGCAGTTCTTC.

This clonotype came up a few times. In nucleotides, the CDR3 is TGTGCCAGCAGCCCCCGTGGGAATTCGAACACCGGGGAGCTGTTTTTT. This codes for CASSPRGNSNTGELFF. The chain employs TRBV7-8 and TRBJ2-2; D is undetermined. V was cut by 5 bases and J by 0 bases, with 13 bases left in between. CDR1 is SGHVS, CDR2 FQNEAQ, per germline. CDR3 length: 16 amino acids.

This clonotype was found once. The chain couples TRBV5-1 to TRBJ1-5; 9 bases are a match to TRBD1. CDR1 SGHRS and CDR2 YFSETQ come from the germline V gene. The ends lost 3 bases at V and 6 bases at J; junction bases unmatched: 7. The CDR3 is 15 residues long. DNA of the CDR3: TGCGCCAGCAGCTCCGGGGACAGGGAGGGTCAGCCCCAGCATTTT. Its protein is CASSSGDREGQPQHF. Full variable domain (outside the CDR3, taken from reference TRBV5-1 and TRBJ1-5): KAGVTQTPRYLIKTRGQQVTLSCSPISGHRSVSWYQQTPGQGLQFLFEYFSETQRNKGNFPGRFSGRQFSNSRSEMNVSTLELGDSALYLCASSSGDREGQPQHFGDGTRLSIL.